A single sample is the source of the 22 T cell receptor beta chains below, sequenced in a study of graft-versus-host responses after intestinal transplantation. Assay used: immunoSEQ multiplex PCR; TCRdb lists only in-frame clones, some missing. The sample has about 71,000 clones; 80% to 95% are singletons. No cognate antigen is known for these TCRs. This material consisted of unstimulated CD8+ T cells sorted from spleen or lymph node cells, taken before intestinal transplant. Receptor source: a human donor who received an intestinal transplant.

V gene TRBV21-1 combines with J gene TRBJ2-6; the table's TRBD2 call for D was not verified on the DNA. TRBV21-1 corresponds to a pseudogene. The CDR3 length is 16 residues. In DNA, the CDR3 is TGTGCCAGCACCGGTCCCTGCGCGGGAGGGGCCAACGTCCTGACTTTC. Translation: CASTGPCAGGANVLTF.

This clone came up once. For the CDR3, the DNA is TGTGCCAGCAGCTTACGGGGCACTGAAGCTTTCTTT. This sequence encodes CASSLRGTEAFF. The chain uses TRBV11-2 and TRBJ1-1; D gene uncertain. This CDR3 is 12 amino acids long. Germline V gives CDR1 SGHAT, CDR2 FQNNGV. V was shortened by 2 bases and J by 4 bases, with 5 bases between the two germline ends. The full variable domain, its missing parts supplied by reference TRBV11-2 and TRBJ1-1, is EAGVAQSPRYKIIEKRQSVAFWCNPISGHATLYWYQQILGQGPKLLIQFQNNGVVDDSQLPKDRFSAERLKGVDSTLKIQPAKLEDSAVYLCASSLRGTEAFFGQGTRLTVV.

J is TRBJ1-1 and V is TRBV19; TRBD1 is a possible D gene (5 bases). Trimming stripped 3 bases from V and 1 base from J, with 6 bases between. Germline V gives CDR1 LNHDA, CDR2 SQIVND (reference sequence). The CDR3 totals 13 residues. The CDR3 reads CASSIDRNTEAFF. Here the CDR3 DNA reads TGTGCCAGTAGTATCGACAGGAACACTGAAGCTTTCTTT.

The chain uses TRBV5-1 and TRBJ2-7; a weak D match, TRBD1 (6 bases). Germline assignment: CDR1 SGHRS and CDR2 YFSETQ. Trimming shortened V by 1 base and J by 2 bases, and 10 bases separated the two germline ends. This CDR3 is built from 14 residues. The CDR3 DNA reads TGCGCCAGCAGCTTGTGGGACAACCCCTACGAGCAGTACTTC. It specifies CASSLWDNPYEQYF. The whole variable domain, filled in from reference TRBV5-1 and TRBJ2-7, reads KAGVTQTPRYLIKTRGQQVTLSCSPISGHRSVSWYQQTPGQGLQFLFEYFSETQRNKGNFPGRFSGRQFSNSRSEMNVSTLELGDSALYLCASSLWDNPYEQYFGPGTRLTVT.

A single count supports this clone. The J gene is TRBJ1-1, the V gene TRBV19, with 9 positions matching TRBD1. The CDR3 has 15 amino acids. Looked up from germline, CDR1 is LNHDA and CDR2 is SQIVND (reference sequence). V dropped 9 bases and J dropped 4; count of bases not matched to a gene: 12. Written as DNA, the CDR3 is TGTGCCAGCCTCCCGACAGGGGGGTTGGTCACTGAAGCTTTCTTT. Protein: CASLPTGGLVTEAFF.

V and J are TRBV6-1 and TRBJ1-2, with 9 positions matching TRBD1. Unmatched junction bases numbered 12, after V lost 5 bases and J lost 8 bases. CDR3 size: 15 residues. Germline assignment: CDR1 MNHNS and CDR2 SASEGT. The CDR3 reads CASSPAGTGRGGYTF. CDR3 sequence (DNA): TGTGCCAGCAGTCCCGCCGGGACAGGGCGAGGCGGCTACACCTTC.

Here the CDR3 reads CASSDRPYNSPLHF. CDR3 DNA: TGCGCCAGCAGTGATCGTCCCTATAATTCACCCCTCCACTTT. The rearrangement links TRBV10-2 to TRBJ1-6; unclear D gene. Germline V gene lookup returns CDR1 WSHSY and CDR2 SAAADI. The CDR3 length is 14 residues. The V end lost 3 bases, the J end lost 2 bases, and 5 bases lay between the germline ends.

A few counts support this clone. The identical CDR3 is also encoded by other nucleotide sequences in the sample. The CDR3 here is CASSSGSGGTDTQYF. CDR3 coding DNA: TGTGCCAGCAGTTCTGGTAGCGGGGGCACAGATACGCAGTATTTT. The chain joins TRBV6-5 to TRBJ2-3; TRBD2 agrees at 8 bases. V lost 4 bases to trimming and J lost 1 base; unmatched junction nucleotides: 4. Germline CDR1 reads MNHEY; CDR2 reads SVGAGI. The CDR3 consists of 15 residues.

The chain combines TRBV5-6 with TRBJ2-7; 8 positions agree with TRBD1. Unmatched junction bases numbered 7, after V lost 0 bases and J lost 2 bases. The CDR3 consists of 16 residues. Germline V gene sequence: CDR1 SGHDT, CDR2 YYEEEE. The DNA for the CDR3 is TGTGCCAGCAGCTTGGCCCCGGGACAGGTTACCTACGAGCAGTACTTC. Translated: CASSLAPGQVTYEQYF. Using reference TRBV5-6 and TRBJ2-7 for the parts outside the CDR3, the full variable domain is DAGVTQSPTHLIKTRGQQVTLRCSPKSGHDTVSWYQQALGQGPQFIFQYYEEEERQRGNFPDRFSGHQFPNYSSELNVNALLLGDSALYLCASSLAPGQVTYEQYFGPGTRLTVT.

CDR3 in amino acids: CASTGNGQPQHF. CDR3 DNA: TGCGCCAGCACAGGGAACGGTCAGCCCCAGCATTTT. The V gene is TRBV10-1, the J gene TRBJ1-5; TRBD1 might be the D (5 bases). Per germline, CDR1 WNHNN and CDR2 SYGVQD (reference sequence). V lost 7 bases and J 6 bases, leaving 10 bases between the germline ends. The CDR3 is 12 residues long.

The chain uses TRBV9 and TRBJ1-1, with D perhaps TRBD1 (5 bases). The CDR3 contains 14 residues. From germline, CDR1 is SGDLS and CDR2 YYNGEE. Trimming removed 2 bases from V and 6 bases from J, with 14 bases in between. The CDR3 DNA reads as TGTGCCAGCAGCGTCGGGGGTCCGGGAGCTGAAGCTTTCTTT. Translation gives CASSVGGPGAEAFF.

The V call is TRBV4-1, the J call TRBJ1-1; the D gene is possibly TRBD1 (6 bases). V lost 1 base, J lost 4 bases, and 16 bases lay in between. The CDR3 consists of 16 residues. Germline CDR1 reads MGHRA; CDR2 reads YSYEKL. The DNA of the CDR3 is TGCGCCAGCAGCCAAGGTGAAGGGGGAGTTTTCACTGAAGCTTTCTTT. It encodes CASSQGEGGVFTEAFF.

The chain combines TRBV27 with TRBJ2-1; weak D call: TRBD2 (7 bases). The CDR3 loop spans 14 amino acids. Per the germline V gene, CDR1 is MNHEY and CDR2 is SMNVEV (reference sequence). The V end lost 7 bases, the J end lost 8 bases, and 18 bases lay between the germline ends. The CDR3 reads CASTPGGLGYEQFF. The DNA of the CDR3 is TGTGCCAGCACGCCCGGGGGGCTGGGGTATGAGCAGTTCTTC.

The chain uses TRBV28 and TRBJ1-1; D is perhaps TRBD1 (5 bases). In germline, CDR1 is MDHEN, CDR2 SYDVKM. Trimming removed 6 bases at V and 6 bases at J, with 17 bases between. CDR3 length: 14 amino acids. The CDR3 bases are TGTGCCAGCAGCCCACCGCAAGGGGTCCCTGAAGCTTTCTTT. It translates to CASSPPQGVPEAFF. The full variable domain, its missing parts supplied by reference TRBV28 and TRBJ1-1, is DVKVTQSSRYLVKRTGEKVFLECVQDMDHENMFWYRQDPGLGLRLIYFSYDVKMKEKGDIPEGYSVSREKKERFSLILESASTNQTSMYLCASSPPQGVPEAFFGQGTRLTVV.

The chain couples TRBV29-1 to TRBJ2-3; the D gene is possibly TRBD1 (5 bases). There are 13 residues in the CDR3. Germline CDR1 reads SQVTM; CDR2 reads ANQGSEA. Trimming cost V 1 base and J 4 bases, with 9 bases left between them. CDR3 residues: CSVEVRVPDTQYF. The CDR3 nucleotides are TGCAGCGTTGAAGTCAGGGTCCCAGATACGCAGTATTTT.

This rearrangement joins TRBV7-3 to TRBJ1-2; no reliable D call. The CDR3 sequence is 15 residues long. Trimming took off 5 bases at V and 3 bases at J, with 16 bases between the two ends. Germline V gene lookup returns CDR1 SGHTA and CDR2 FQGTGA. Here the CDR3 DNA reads TGTGCCAGCAGCCCCAAGGGAGGGTGGGACTATGGCTACACCTTC. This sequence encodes CASSPKGGWDYGYTF. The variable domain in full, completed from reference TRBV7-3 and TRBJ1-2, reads GAGVSQTPSNKVTEKGKYVELRCDPISGHTALYWYRQSLGQGPEFLIYFQGTGAADDSGLPNDRFFAVRPEGSVSTLKIQRTERGDSAVYLCASSPKGGWDYGYTFGSGTRLTVV.

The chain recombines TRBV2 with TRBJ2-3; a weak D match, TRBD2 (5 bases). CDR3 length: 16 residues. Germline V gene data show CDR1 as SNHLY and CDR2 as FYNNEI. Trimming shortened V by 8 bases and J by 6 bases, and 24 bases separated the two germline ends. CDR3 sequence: CASPRSRSDYGDTQYF. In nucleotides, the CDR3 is TGTGCCAGCCCACGGTCGCGGAGTGACTATGGGGATACGCAGTATTTT.

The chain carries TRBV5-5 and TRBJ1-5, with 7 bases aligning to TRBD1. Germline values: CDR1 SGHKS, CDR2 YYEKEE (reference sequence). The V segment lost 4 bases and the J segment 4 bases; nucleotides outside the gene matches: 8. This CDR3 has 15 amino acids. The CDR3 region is CASSETGRQNQPQHF. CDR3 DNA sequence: TGTGCCAGCAGCGAGACAGGGCGCCAGAATCAGCCCCAGCATTTT.

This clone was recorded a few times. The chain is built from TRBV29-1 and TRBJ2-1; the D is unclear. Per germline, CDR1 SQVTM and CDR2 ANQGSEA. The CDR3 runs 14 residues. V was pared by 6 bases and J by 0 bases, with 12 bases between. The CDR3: CSVPYLSSYNEQFF. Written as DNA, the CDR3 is TGCAGCGTCCCTTACTTGAGCTCCTACAATGAGCAGTTCTTC.

This CDR3 is CASSDDISSYNEQFF. CDR3 nucleotides: TGCGCCAGCAGTGATGACATTAGCTCCTACAATGAGCAGTTCTTC. The V call is TRBV10-1, the J call TRBJ2-1; no definite D call. V was cut by 3 bases and J by 0 bases, with 9 bases left in between. CDR1 is WNHNN, CDR2 SYGVQD, per germline (reference sequence). The CDR3 loop spans 15 amino acids.

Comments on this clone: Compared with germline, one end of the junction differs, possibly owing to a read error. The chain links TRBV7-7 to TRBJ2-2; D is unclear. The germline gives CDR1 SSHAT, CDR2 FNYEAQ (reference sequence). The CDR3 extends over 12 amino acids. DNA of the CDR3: TGTGCTAGCAGCTTTGGTAGCGGGGAGCTGTTTTTT. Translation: CASSFGSGELFF.

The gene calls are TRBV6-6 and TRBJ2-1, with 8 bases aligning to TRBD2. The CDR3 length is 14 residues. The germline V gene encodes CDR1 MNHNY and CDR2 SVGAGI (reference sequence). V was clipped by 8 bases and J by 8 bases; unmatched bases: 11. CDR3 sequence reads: CASAPGTSIHEQFF. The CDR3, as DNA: TGTGCCAGCGCACCCGGGACTAGTATCCATGAGCAGTTCTTC.